Presented here are 14 T cell receptor beta chains from one specimen sequenced in a study of T cells in women clearing cervical HPV infection. Assay: immunoSEQ multiplex PCR; the TCRdb copy retains only in-frame clones and omits some. The listing contains 15,000 to 20,000 clones. Sequenced material: blood buffy coat. These TCRs come from a woman between 18 and 70 years old with a cervical HPV16 infection that either progressed to CIN3+ or cleared (not recorded which).

As concerns this clone: The CDR3 is cut off 3 residues early in the read; its end comes from the germline J gene. The sample carries other DNA sequences with the same CDR3. The genes are TRBV20-1 and TRBJ1-4; D is uncertain. This CDR3 has 17 residues. Germline CDR1 and CDR2: DFQATT and SNEGSKA (reference sequence). V was pared by 6 bases and J by 6 bases, with 26 bases between. The DNA read from the CDR3 is TGCAGTGCCAGCTTCAGGCCCGAGTTATCGGTGGATGAAAAA. This translates into CSASFRPELSVDEK. The complete CDR3 reads CSASFRPELSVDEKLFF.

As concerns this clone: The sequenced fragment ends 3 residues before the CDR3 boundary, so the rest is inferred from the germline J gene. The J gene is TRBJ2-1, the V gene TRBV6-2 or TRBV6-3; 10 bases align to TRBD1. The ends lost 5 bases at V and 6 bases at J; junction bases unmatched: 7. Germline values: CDR1 MNHEY, CDR2 SVGEGT. The CDR3 contains 15 residues. The CDR3 is CASSPLGQGSNEQFF. The CDR3 DNA, read in part, is TGTGCCAGCAGTCCTTTGGGACAGGGGTCCAATGAG.

Comments on this clone: The missing CDR3 end, 3 residues past where the read stops, is filled in from the germline J gene. The rearrangement links TRBV7-2 to TRBJ2-5, with 7 bases aligning to TRBD1. The CDR3 is 13 residues long. After removal of 5 bases from V and 2 bases from J, the junction contained 2 bases not matched to a gene. Germline values: CDR1 SGHTA, CDR2 FQGNSA. CDR3 sequence: CASSQGQQETQYF. The sequenced part of the CDR3 DNA is TGTGCCAGCAGCCAGGGACAGCAAGAGACC. The variable domain in full, with the rest retrieved from reference TRBV7-2 and TRBJ2-5, is GAGVSQSPSNKVTEKGKDVELRCDPISGHTALYWYRQSLGQGLEFLIYFQGNSAPDKSGLPSDRFSAERTGGSVSTLTIQRTQQEDSAVYLCASSQGQQETQYFGPGTRLLVL.

Considering frequency, this clone is medium-sized (0.01 to 0.1%). The CDR3 end is not reached by the read, which stops 3 residues before it; the germline J gene fills it in. The chain couples TRBV18 to TRBJ2-1, with 13 bases fitting TRBD2. After removal of 3 bases from V and 7 bases from J, the junction contained 9 bases not matched to a gene. The germline V gene encodes CDR1 KGHSH and CDR2 LQKENI. This CDR3 is built from 17 residues. CDR3 sequence reads: CASSPRTSGGSGNEQFF. The CDR3 bases that were read are TGTGCCAGCTCACCGCGGACTAGCGGGGGCTCGGGGAATGAG.

A word on this clone: Read coverage stops 3 residues before the CDR3 terminus; the germline J gene supplies the remainder. The V and J genes are TRBV6-1 and TRBJ2-3, with D maybe TRBD2 (7 bases). Germline CDR1 reads MNHNS; CDR2 reads SASEGT. This CDR3 comprises 16 residues. The CDR3 loop is CASSEAWGGGVETQYF. CDR3 bases read: TGTGCCAGCAGTGAAGCCTGGGGGGGCGGTGTAGAGACG.

Comments on this clone: Read coverage stops 3 residues before the CDR3 terminus; the germline J gene supplies the remainder. This sequence joins TRBV2 and TRBJ2-3, with D perhaps matching TRBD1 (5 bases). V shed 8 bases and J shed 2 bases, with 11 bases lying between them. The CDR3 runs to 13 residues. Per the germline V gene, CDR1 is SNHLY and CDR2 is FYNNEI. The CDR3 DNA, read in part, is TGTGCCAGCGCAGGGTTCCCCACAGATACG. Residues: CASAGFPTDT. From start to end, the CDR3 is CASAGFPTDTQYF.

With respect to this clone: The CDR3 is cut off 3 residues early in the read; its end comes from the germline J gene. The chain has TRBV18 and TRBJ1-2; 7 bases fit TRBD1. The V gene's germline CDR1 is KGHSH and CDR2 LQKENI. The CDR3 loop spans 14 amino acids. The CDR3 is CASSADRSSYDYTF. The part of the CDR3 DNA that was read is TGTGCCAGCTCAGCGGACAGGTCCTCCTACGAC. Filled out from reference TRBV18 and TRBJ1-2, the complete variable domain reads NAGVMQNPRHLVRRRGQEARLRCSPMKGHSHVYWYRQLPEEGLKFMVYLQKENIIDESGMPKERFSAEFPKEGPSILRIQQVVRGDSAAYFCASSADRSSYDYTFGSGTRLTVV.

For this clone: The read gets to within 3 residues of the CDR3 end, and the germline J gene fills in the rest. The chain employs TRBV2 and TRBJ2-1; D perhaps matches TRBD1 (5 bases). The CDR3 length is 17 residues. The germline V and J ends were trimmed by 7 bases and 0 bases, with 19 bases remaining between them. The germline V gene encodes CDR1 SNHLY and CDR2 FYNNEI. CDR3 residues: CASTHRTAPSSYNEQFF. CDR3 bases read: TGTGCCAGCACCCACAGGACCGCTCCGAGCTCCTACAATGAG.

A remark on this clone: Read coverage stops 3 residues before the CDR3 terminus; the germline J gene supplies the remainder. V is TRBV20-1 and J is TRBJ1-5, with D uncertain. This CDR3 is 10 amino acids long. The V gene's germline CDR1 is DFQATT and CDR2 SNEGSKA (reference sequence). The CDR3: CSAAGTPQHF. The DNA read from the CDR3 is TGCAGTGCCGCCGGTACTCCC.

A remark on this clone: The read ends 3 residues shy of where the CDR3 ends; the end is completed using the germline J gene. The chain recombines TRBV19 with TRBJ1-1; a possible D gene is TRBD1 (6 bases). Between the trimmed V and J ends, which lost 7 bases and 5 bases, there was a span of 20 bases. The CDR3 length is 15 residues. The germline CDR1 and CDR2 sequences are LNHDA and SQIVND (reference sequence). The CDR3 bases that were read are TGTGCCAGTAACCAATACAGGGAATTAGGAACTGAA. Encoded protein: CASNQYRELGTE. The complete CDR3 sequence is CASNQYRELGTEAFF.

Comments on this clone: The read finishes 3 residues shy of the CDR3 end, and the germline J gene is used to complete it. The chain employs TRBV30 and TRBJ1-2; a weak D match, TRBD1 (5 bases). From germline, CDR1 is GTSNPN and CDR2 SVGIG (reference sequence). Trimming took off 6 bases at V and 4 bases at J, with 9 bases between the two ends. The CDR3 is 11 residues long. The CDR3 bases that were read are TGTGCCTGTCTGGGACTCTATGGC. Translated, it gives CACLGLYG. In full, the CDR3 reads CACLGLYGYTF. Full variable domain (missing parts from reference TRBV30 and TRBJ1-2): SQTIHQWPATLVQPVGSPLSLECTVEGTSNPNLYWYRQAAGRGLQLLFYSVGIGQISSEVPQNLSASRPQDRQFILSSKKLLLSDSGFYLCACLGLYGYTFGSGTRLTVV.

About this clone: The CDR3 end lies 3 residues beyond the end of the read and is filled in from the germline J gene. The chain links TRBV5-1 to TRBJ2-5, with 13 bases fitting TRBD2. The ends lost 2 bases at V and 0 bases at J; junction bases unmatched: 4. The CDR3 spans 17 residues. Per germline, CDR1 SGHRS and CDR2 YFSETQ. The CDR3 region is CASSLGLAGVYQETQYF. CDR3 DNA (partial): TGCGCCAGCAGCTTAGGACTAGCGGGGGTTTACCAAGAGACC.

Concerning this clone: The CDR3 end lies 3 residues beyond the end of the read and is filled in from the germline J gene. The chain links TRBV20-1 to TRBJ2-3, with 8 bases fitting TRBD2. This CDR3 contains 17 residues. In germline, CDR1 is DFQATT, CDR2 SNEGSKA (reference sequence). V lost 1 base and J lost 2; bases outside the gene matches: 11. The chain's CDR3 is CSARARGGTYNTDTQYF. The CDR3 bases that were read are TGCAGTGCTAGAGCCCGGGGGGGGACGTACAACACAGATACG.

Points on this clone: Sequencing ends 3 residues short of the CDR3 end; the germline J gene provides the rest. The chain couples TRBV7-6 to TRBJ2-1, with TRBD1 matching over 7 bases. V was pared by 5 bases and J by 0 bases, with 10 bases of the junction left unmatched. The CDR3 runs 17 residues. Germline assignment: CDR1 SGHVS and CDR2 FNYEAQ. CDR3: CASSQDPQGSSYNEQFF. The sequenced CDR3 bases are TGTGCCAGCAGCCAAGATCCACAGGGGAGCTCCTACAATGAG.